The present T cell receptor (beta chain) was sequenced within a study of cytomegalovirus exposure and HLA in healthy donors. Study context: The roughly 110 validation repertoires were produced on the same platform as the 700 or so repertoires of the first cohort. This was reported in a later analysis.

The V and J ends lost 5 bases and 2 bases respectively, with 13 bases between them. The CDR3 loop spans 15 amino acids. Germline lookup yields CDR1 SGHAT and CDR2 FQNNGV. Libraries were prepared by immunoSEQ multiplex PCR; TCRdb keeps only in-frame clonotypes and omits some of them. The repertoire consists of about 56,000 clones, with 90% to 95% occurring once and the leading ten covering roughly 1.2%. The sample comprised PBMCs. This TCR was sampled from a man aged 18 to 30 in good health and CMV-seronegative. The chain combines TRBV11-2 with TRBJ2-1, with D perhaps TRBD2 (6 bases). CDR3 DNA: TGTGCCAGCAGCGTCCGGGACTCCCCCTACAATGAGCAGTTCTTC. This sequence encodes CASSVRDSPYNEQFF. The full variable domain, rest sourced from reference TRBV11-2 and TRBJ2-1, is EAGVAQSPRYKIIEKRQSVAFWCNPISGHATLYWYQQILGQGPKLLIQFQNNGVVDDSQLPKDRFSAERLKGVDSTLKIQPAKLEDSAVYLCASSVRDSPYNEQFFGPGTRLTVL.